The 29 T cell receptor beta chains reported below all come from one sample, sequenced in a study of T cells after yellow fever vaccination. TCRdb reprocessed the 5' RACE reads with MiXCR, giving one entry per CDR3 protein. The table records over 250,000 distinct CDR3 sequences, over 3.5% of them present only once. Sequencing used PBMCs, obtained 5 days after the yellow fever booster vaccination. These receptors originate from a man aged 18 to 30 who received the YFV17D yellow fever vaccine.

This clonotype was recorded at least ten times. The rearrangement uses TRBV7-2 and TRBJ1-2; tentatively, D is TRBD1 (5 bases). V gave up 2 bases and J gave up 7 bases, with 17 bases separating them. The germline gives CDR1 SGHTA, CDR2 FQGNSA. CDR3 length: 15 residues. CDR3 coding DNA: TGTGCCAGCAGCTTACGGGGCGGGGGGAGTGGTGGCTACACCTTC. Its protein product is CASSLRGGGSGGYTF. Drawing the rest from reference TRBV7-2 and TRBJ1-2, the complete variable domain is GAGVSQSPSNKVTEKGKDVELRCDPISGHTALYWYRQSLGQGLEFLIYFQGNSAPDKSGLPSDRFSAERTGGSVSTLTIQRTQQEDSAVYLCASSLRGGGSGGYTFGSGTRLTVV.

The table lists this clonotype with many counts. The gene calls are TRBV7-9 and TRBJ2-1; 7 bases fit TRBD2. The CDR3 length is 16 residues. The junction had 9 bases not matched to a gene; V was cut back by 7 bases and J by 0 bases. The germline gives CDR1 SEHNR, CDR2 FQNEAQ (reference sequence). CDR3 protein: CASITQRGSSYNEQFF. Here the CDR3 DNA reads TGTGCCAGCATCACACAGCGGGGAAGCTCCTACAATGAGCAGTTCTTC.

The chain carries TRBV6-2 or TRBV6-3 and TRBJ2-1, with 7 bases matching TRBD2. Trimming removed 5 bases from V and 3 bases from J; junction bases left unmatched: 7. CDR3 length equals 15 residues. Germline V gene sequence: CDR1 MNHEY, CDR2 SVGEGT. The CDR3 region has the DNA TGTGCCAGCAGTCCAATCCCTAGCGGCTACAATGAGCAGTTCTTC. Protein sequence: CASSPIPSGYNEQFF.

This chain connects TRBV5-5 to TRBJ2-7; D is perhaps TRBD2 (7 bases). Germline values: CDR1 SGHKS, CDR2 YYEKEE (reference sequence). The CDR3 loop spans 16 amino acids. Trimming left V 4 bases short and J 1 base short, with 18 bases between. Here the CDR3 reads CASSRMGGAISYEQYF. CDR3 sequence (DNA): TGTGCCAGCAGCAGGATGGGGGGGGCGATTTCCTACGAGCAGTACTTC.

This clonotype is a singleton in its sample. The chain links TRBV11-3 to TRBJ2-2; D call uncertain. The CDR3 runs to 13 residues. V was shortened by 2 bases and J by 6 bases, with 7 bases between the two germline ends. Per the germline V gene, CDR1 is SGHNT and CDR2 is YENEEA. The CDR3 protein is CASSLIGAGELFF. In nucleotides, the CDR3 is TGTGCCAGCAGCTTAATCGGCGCCGGGGAGCTGTTTTTT. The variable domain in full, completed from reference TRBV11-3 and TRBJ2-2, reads EAGVVQSPRYKIIEKKQPVAFWCNPISGHNTLYWYLQNLGQGPELLIRYENEEAVDDSQLPKDRFSAERLKGVDSTLKIQPAELGDSAVYLCASSLIGAGELFFGEGSRLTVL.

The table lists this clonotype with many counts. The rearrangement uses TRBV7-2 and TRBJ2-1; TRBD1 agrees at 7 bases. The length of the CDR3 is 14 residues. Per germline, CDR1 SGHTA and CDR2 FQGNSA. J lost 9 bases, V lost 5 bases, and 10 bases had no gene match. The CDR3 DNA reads TGTGCCAGCAGCCCCCACCGGGACAGTGGTGAGCAGTTCTTC. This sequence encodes CASSPHRDSGEQFF.

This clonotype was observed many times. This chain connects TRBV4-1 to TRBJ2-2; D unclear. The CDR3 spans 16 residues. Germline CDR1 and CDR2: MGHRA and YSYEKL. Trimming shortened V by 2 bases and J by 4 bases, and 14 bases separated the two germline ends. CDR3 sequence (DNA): TGCGCCAGCAGCCAATTAGCCCGAATGGTCACCGGGGAGCTGTTTTTT. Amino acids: CASSQLARMVTGELFF.

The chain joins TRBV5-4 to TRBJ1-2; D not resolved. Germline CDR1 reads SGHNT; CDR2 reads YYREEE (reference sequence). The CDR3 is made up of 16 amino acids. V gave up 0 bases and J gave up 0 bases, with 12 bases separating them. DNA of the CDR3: TGTGCCAGCAGCTTGGCAGGAAGTCCTGCTAACTATGGCTACACCTTC. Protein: CASSLAGSPANYGYTF.

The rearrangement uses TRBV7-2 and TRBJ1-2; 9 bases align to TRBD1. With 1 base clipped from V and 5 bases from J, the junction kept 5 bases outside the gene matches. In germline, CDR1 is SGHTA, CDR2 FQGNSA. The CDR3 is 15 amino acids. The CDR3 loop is CASSLGTGGQYGYTF. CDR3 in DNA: TGTGCCAGCAGCTTAGGCACAGGGGGCCAATATGGCTACACCTTC.

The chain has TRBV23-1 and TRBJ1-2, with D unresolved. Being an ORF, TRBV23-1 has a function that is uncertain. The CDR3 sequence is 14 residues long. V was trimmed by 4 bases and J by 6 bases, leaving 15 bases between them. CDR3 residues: CASSPKRGGNGYTF. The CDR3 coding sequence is TGCGCCAGCAGTCCCAAACGGGGAGGAAATGGCTACACCTTC.

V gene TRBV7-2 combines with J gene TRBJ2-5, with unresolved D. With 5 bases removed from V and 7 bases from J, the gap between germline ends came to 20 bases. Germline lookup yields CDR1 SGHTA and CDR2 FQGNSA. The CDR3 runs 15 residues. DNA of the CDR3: TGTGCCAGCAGCCCCGTTTCAGTGACTCTTTTGACCCAGTACTTC. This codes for CASSPVSVTLLTQYF.

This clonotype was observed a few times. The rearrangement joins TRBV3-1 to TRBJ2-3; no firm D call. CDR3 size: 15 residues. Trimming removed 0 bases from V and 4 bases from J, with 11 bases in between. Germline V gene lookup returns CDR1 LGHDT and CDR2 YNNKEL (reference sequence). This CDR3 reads CASSQDQLRADTQYF. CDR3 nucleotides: TGTGCCAGCAGCCAAGATCAGCTTAGGGCAGATACGCAGTATTTT.

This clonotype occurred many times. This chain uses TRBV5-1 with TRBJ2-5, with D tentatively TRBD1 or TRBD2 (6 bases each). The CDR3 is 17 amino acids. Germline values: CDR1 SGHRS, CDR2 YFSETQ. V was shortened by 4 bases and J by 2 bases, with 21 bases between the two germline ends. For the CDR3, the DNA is TGCGCCAGCAGCCAGGGACGAGTCGCGGGACAACAAGAGACCCAGTACTTC. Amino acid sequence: CASSQGRVAGQQETQYF. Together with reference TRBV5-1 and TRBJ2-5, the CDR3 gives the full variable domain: KAGVTQTPRYLIKTRGQQVTLSCSPISGHRSVSWYQQTPGQGLQFLFEYFSETQRNKGNFPGRFSGRQFSNSRSEMNVSTLELGDSALYLCASSQGRVAGQQETQYFGPGTRLLVL.

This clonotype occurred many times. The CDR3 DNA reads as TGCGCCAGCAGCTTGGGGCAGGGGGATCAGCCCCAGCATTTT. It is translated as CASSLGQGDQPQHF. V usage is TRBV5-1 and J usage is TRBJ1-5; 7 bases are a match to TRBD1. This CDR3 comprises 14 residues. Germline trimming cut 0 bases from V and 5 bases from J; bases unmatched to any gene: 2. Germline CDR1 reads SGHRS; CDR2 reads YFSETQ.

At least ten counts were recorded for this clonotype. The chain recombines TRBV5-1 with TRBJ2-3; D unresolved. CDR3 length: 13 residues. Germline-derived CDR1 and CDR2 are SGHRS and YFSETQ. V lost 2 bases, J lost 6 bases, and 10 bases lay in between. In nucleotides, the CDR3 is TGCGCCAGCAGCTTCGGAGACTCCGATACGCAGTATTTT. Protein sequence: CASSFGDSDTQYF.

For the CDR3, the DNA is TGTGCCAGCAGTTACACAGGGACAGATACGCAGTATTTT. Protein product: CASSYTGTDTQYF. The chain is built from TRBV6-5 and TRBJ2-3; D might be TRBD1 (6 bases). The V end was cut by 2 bases, the J end by 3 bases, with 6 bases between. The CDR3 consists of 13 residues. Germline V lookup: CDR1 MNHEY, CDR2 SVGAGI.

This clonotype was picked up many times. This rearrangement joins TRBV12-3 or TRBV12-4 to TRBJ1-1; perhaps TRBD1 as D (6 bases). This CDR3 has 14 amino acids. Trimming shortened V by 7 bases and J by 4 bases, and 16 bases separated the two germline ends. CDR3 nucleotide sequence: TGTGCCAGCACTATGTGGTTAGGGGGCACTGAAGCTTTCTTT. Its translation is CASTMWLGGTEAFF.

In DNA form, the CDR3 reads TGCAGTGCGAAGGCAGGGGAGCTGTTTTTT. Translating it yields CSAKAGELFF. J is TRBJ2-2 and V is TRBV20-1; no definite D call. Germline assignment: CDR1 DFQATT and CDR2 SNEGSKA (reference sequence). The V and J ends lost 6 bases and 8 bases respectively, with 7 bases between them. CDR3 length equals 10 residues.

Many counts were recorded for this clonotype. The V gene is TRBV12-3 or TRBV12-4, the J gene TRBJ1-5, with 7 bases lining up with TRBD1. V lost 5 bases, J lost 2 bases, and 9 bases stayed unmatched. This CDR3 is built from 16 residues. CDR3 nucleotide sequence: TGTGCCAGCAGTCGGACAGGCGGCTTGGGCAATCAGCCCCAGCATTTT. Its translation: CASSRTGGLGNQPQHF.

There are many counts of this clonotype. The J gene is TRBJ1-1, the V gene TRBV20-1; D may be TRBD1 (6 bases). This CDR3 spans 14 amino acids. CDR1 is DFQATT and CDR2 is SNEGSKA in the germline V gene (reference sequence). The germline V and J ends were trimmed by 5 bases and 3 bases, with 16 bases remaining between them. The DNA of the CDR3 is TGCAGTGCTGGGGGCGGGTCCTCCGACACTGAAGCTTTCTTT. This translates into CSAGGGSSDTEAFF.

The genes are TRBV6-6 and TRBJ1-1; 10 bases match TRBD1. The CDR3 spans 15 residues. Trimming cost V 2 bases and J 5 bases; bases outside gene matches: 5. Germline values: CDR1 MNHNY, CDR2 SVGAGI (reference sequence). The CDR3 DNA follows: TGTGCCAGCAGTTACGGGGACAGGGGATATACTGAAGCTTTCTTT. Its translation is CASSYGDRGYTEAFF.

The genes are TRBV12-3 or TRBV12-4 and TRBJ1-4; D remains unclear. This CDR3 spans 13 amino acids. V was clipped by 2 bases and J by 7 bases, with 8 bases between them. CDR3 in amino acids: CASSLQWSEKLFF. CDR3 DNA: TGTGCCAGCAGTTTACAGTGGAGTGAAAAACTGTTTTTT.

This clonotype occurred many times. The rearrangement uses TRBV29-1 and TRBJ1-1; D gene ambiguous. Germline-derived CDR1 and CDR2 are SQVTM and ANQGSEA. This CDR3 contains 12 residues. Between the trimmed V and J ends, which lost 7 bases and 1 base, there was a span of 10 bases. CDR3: CSAAFGNTEAFF. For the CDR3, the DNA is TGCAGCGCCGCCTTCGGGAACACTGAAGCTTTCTTT.

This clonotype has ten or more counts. CDR3 sequence (DNA): TGTGCCAGCAGCCAAGGAGGGGCGCCGGAGTCTGAAGCTTTCTTT. Amino acids: CASSQGGAPESEAFF. This chain connects TRBV3-1 to TRBJ1-1; D possibly corresponds to TRBD1 (5 bases). The CDR3 runs 15 residues. Trimming removed 1 base at V and 6 bases at J, with 15 bases between. CDR1 and CDR2 (germline): LGHDT, YNNKEL (reference sequence).

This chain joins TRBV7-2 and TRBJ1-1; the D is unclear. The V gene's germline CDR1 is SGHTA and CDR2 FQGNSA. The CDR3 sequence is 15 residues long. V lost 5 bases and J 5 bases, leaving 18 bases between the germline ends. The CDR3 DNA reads TGTGCCAGCAGCCTCTCGGCGAGCATGAGGACTGAAGCTTTCTTT. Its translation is CASSLSASMRTEAFF.

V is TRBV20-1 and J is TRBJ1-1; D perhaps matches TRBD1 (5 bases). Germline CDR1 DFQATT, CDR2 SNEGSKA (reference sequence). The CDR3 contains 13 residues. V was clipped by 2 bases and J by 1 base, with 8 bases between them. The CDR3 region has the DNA TGCAGTGCTAGATACACAGGGAACACTGAAGCTTTCTTT. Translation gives CSARYTGNTEAFF.

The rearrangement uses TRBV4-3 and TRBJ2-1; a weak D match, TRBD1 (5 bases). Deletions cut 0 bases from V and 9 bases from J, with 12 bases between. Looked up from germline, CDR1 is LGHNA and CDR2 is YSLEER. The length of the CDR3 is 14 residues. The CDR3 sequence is CASSQDLKGLEQFF. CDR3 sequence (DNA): TGCGCCAGCAGCCAAGATCTCAAGGGGCTTGAGCAGTTCTTC.

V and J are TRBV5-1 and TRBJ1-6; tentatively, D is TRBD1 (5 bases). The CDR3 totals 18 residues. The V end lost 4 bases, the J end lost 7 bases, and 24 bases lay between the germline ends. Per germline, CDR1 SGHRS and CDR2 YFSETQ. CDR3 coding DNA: TGCGCCAGCAGCCTCTTCTCGGGGGGTCACGGGGTCAATTCACCCCTCCACTTT. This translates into CASSLFSGGHGVNSPLHF.

In nucleotides, the CDR3 is TGTGCCTCCCTGGCGAACACTGAAGCTTTCTTT. Its protein is CASLANTEAFF. The chain uses TRBV10-3 and TRBJ1-1; no firm D call. CDR3 length: 11 residues. Germline CDR1 is ENHRY and CDR2 is SYGVKD. Trimming left V 11 bases short and J 1 base short, with 8 bases between.